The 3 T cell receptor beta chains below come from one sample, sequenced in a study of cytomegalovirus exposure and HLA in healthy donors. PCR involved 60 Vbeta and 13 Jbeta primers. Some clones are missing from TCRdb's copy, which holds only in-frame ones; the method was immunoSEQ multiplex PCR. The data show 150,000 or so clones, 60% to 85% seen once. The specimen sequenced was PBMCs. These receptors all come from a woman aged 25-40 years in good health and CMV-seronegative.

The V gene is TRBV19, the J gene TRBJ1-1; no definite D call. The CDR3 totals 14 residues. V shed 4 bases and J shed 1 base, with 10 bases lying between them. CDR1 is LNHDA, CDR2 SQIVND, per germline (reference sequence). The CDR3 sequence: CASSRPGENTEAFF. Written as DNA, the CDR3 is TGTGCCAGTAGTAGACCCGGGGAGAACACTGAAGCTTTCTTT.

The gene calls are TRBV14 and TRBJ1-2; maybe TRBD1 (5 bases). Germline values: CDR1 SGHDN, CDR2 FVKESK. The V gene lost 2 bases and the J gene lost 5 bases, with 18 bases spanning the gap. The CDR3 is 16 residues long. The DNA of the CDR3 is TGTGCCAGCAGCCAACGGGGCCCCCGGGGAGGTTATGGCTACACCTTC. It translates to CASSQRGPRGGYGYTF. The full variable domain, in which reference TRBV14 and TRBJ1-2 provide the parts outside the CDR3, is EAGVTQFPSHSVIEKGQTVTLRCDPISGHDNLYWYRRVMGKEIKFLLHFVKESKQDESGMPNNRFLAERTGGTYSTLKVQPAELEDSGVYFCASSQRGPRGGYGYTFGSGTRLTVV.

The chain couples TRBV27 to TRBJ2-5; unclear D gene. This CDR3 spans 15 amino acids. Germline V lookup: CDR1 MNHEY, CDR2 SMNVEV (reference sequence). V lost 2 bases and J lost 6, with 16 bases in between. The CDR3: CASSLPRGTRQTQYF. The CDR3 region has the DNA TGTGCCAGCAGTTTACCTCGAGGTACCCGTCAGACCCAGTACTTC.